The 3 T cell receptor beta chains below all came from one sample that was sequenced in a study of T cells in localized non-small cell lung cancer. Sequencing was performed with immunoSEQ multiplex PCR; in TCRdb, only in-frame clones are kept and a portion is missing. This table holds tens of thousands of clones, 85% to 90% found once. This material consisted of peripheral blood, taken before any cancer treatment. All receptors come from a man aged 40-75 years with stage I lung adenocarcinoma.

The chain recombines TRBV19 with TRBJ1-5, with TRBD1 as a possible D gene (5 bases). This CDR3 is 13 amino acids long. Trimming left V 4 bases short and J 7 bases short, with 11 bases between. CDR1 LNHDA and CDR2 SQIVND come from the germline V gene (reference sequence). The DNA of the CDR3 is TGTGCCAGTAGTAGGGCAGGGTGGCAGCCCCAGCATTTT. It codes for CASSRAGWQPQHF.

The chain links TRBV6-1 to TRBJ1-1, with D unresolved. Trimming left V 2 bases short and J 8 bases short, with 6 bases between. This CDR3 spans 11 amino acids. Germline V gene sequence: CDR1 MNHNS, CDR2 SASEGT. In DNA, the CDR3 is TGTGCCAGCAGTGAACATGGAGAAGCTTTCTTT. Its translation: CASSEHGEAFF.

The J gene is TRBJ1-6, the V gene TRBV6-6, with 7 bases aligning to TRBD1. CDR1 MNHNY and CDR2 SVGAGI come from the germline V gene (reference sequence). There are 12 residues in the CDR3. J gave up 14 bases and V 0 bases, and 1 base lay outside the gene matches. The CDR3 nucleotides are TGTGCCAGCAGTTACTCGCAGGGGGCCCTCCACTTT. Protein product: CASSYSQGALHF.